This entry lists 8 T cell receptor beta chains sequenced from one sample in a study of brain metastases from non-small cell lung cancer. Method: immunoSEQ multiplex PCR; TCRdb's copy keeps in-frame clones and lacks some. This sample carries 2,500 to 3,000 clones, over 80% of them seen once, and the ten largest clones take approximately 4.8%. Specimen: primary lung tumor tissue. Receptor source: a donor over 35 with non-small cell lung cancer.

This clone was seen just once. One junction end disagrees with the germline gene, perhaps due to a read error. This chain joins TRBV7-9 and TRBJ1-4; no definite D call. This CDR3 is 11 amino acids long. CDR1 is SEHNR and CDR2 is FQNEAQ in the germline V gene (reference sequence). The CDR3 bases are TGTGTCAGCGGTGGTGGTGGGATCCTGTTTTTT. Translation gives CVSGGGGILFF.

The chain joins TRBV11-1 to TRBJ2-7; D might be TRBD1 or TRBD2, each matching 5 bases. V was shortened by 5 bases and J by 9 bases, with 23 bases between the two germline ends. The germline V gene has CDR1 SGHAT and CDR2 FQDESV (reference sequence). The CDR3 is 15 residues long. CDR3 amino acids: CASSRSGPPLQWQYF. The CDR3 DNA reads as TGTGCCAGCAGCCGGTCGGGACCCCCATTACAATGGCAGTACTTC.

The gene calls are TRBV5-6 and TRBJ2-1; 13 nucleotides match TRBD2. The CDR3 runs 17 residues. In germline, CDR1 is SGHDT, CDR2 YYEEEE. Unmatched junction bases numbered 7, after V lost 0 bases and J lost 7 bases. The CDR3 reads CASSLVTSGGPLNEQFF. The DNA for the CDR3 is TGTGCCAGCAGCTTGGTGACTAGCGGGGGGCCACTGAATGAGCAGTTCTTC.

Regarding this clone: At one boundary the junction diverges from the germline segment, which might be a read error. The chain joins TRBV28 to TRBJ2-5; D is unresolved. The CDR3 is 13 amino acids. Germline assignment: CDR1 MDHEN and CDR2 SYDVKM. CDR3 sequence reads: CASRRGPQEIQYF. For the CDR3, the DNA is TGTGCCAGCAGACGAGGTCCCCAAGAGATCCAGTACTTC.

This clone was seen a handful of times. This chain joins TRBV7-9 and TRBJ1-2; D possibly corresponds to TRBD1 (5 bases). In germline, CDR1 is SEHNR, CDR2 FQNEAQ (reference sequence). The V end lost 0 bases, the J end lost 5 bases, and 16 bases lay between the germline ends. This CDR3 has 16 residues. The CDR3 DNA sequence: TGTGCCAGCAGCTTAGCCGGCGGGGGACGTCTTTATGGCTACACCTTC. Protein: CASSLAGGGRLYGYTF.

The chain joins TRBV5-6 to TRBJ1-2, with D possibly TRBD1 on 5 matching bases. The V end lost 4 bases, the J end lost 4 bases, and 17 bases lay between the germline ends. CDR3 length: 15 amino acids. CDR1 is SGHDT, CDR2 YYEEEE, per germline. The CDR3 DNA reads as TGTGCCAGCAGCCTAGGGGATACAGATCTCTATGGCTACACCTTC. Amino acid sequence: CASSLGDTDLYGYTF.

This clone appeared a single time. This rearrangement joins TRBV7-6 to TRBJ1-6; TRBD1 aligns across 7 bases. The CDR3 loop spans 14 amino acids. CDR1 is SGHVS, CDR2 FNYEAQ, per germline. Trimming removed 0 bases from V and 10 bases from J; junction bases left unmatched: 3. In DNA, the CDR3 is TGTGCCAGCAGCTTAGCGGACAGGAACTCACCCCTCCACTTT. Its protein is CASSLADRNSPLHF. Full variable domain (outside the CDR3, taken from reference TRBV7-6 and TRBJ1-6): GAGVSQSPRYKVTKRGQDVALRCDPISGHVSLYWYRQALGQGPEFLTYFNYEAQQDKSGLPNDRFSAERPEGSISTLTIQRTEQRDSAMYRCASSLADRNSPLHFGNGTRLTVT.

The chain is built from TRBV7-9 and TRBJ1-2, with D unclear. Trimming removed 10 bases from V and 3 bases from J, with 9 bases in between. Germline values: CDR1 SEHNR, CDR2 FQNEAQ (reference sequence). The CDR3 totals 11 residues. The CDR3 reads CAIPTDYGYTF. Here the CDR3 DNA reads TGTGCCATCCCAACGGACTATGGCTACACCTTC.